The rows below give T cell receptor beta chains drawn from one sample of a study of OX40 agonist ivuxolimab in advanced cancers. The repertoire was sequenced with immunoSEQ multiplex PCR; TCRdb's copy has only in-frame clones and lacks some. The data show just under 75,000 clones, 92% seen once. Specimen: CD4+ or CD8+ T cells sorted from blood, collected in a trial of the OX40 agonist ivuxolimab. These receptors all come from an adult with an advanced solid tumor such as melanoma, head and neck, liver or kidney cancer. Both conserved end residues are part of each CDR3. A D gene is named only where the DNA matches it firmly. Rows give clone size only sometimes, using once, few, many, or a class for an expanded clone.

j_gene: TRBJ2-7; d_gene: NA; abundance: NA; v_gene: TRBV11-2; CDR3nt: TGTGCCAGCATGACGATGAGAGGGAGCTCCTACGAGCAGTACTTC; CDR3aa: CASMTMRGSSYEQYF
j_gene: TRBJ2-6; d_gene: TRBD2; abundance: NA; v_gene: TRBV18; CDR3nt: TGTGCCAGCTCACCAGGACTAGCGGGAGCTGGGGCCAACGTCCTGACTTTC; CDR3aa: CASSPGLAGAGANVLTF
j_gene: TRBJ1-1; d_gene: NA; abundance: NA; v_gene: TRBV5-6; CDR3nt: TGTGCCAGCAGCTTGGGAACGCACCGAGCTTTCTTT; CDR3aa: CASSLGTHRAFF
j_gene: TRBJ2-4; d_gene: NA; abundance: NA; v_gene: TRBV5-6; CDR3nt: TGTGCCAGCAGCTTGGACAGCGAACCACTACTAGCCAAAAACATTCAGTACTTC; CDR3aa: CASSLDSEPLLAKNIQYF
j_gene: TRBJ2-5; d_gene: TRBD1; abundance: NA; v_gene: TRBV27; CDR3nt: TGTGCCAGCAGTTTCCGGGGGACAGGGAAAGGGGAGACCCAGTACTTC; CDR3aa: CASSFRGTGKGETQYF
j_gene: TRBJ2-7; d_gene: TRBD1; abundance: NA; v_gene: TRBV7-9; CDR3nt: TGTGCCAGCAGCGGTCGTCGGGACAGGTATTACGAGCAGTACTTC; CDR3aa: CASSGRRDRYYEQYF
j_gene: TRBJ2-7; d_gene: TRBD1; abundance: NA; v_gene: TRBV18; CDR3nt: TGTGCCAGCTCACTGGGACAGGGCTACGAGCAGTACTTC; CDR3aa: CASSLGQGYEQYF
j_gene: TRBJ1-2; d_gene: NA; abundance: NA; v_gene: TRBV10-3; CDR3nt: TGTGCCATCAGGTTACGCGGTGGGCTCGATGATGGCTACACCTTC; CDR3aa: CAIRLRGGLDDGYTF
j_gene: TRBJ1-3; d_gene: NA; abundance: NA; v_gene: TRBV18; CDR3nt: TGTGCCAGCTCACCAACACAGTCGAACTCTGGAAACACCATATATTTT; CDR3aa: CASSPTQSNSGNTIYF
j_gene: TRBJ1-2; d_gene: TRBD1; abundance: few; v_gene: TRBV4-1; CDR3nt: TGCGCCAGCAGCCAAGGACAGGGCGATAACTATGGCTACACCTTC; CDR3aa: CASSQGQGDNYGYTF
j_gene: TRBJ2-7; d_gene: NA; abundance: NA; v_gene: TRBV9; CDR3nt: TGTGCCAGCGGGATATACGAGCAGTACTTC; CDR3aa: CASGIYEQYF
j_gene: TRBJ2-3; d_gene: TRBD2; abundance: NA; v_gene: TRBV28; CDR3nt: TGTGCCAGCAGTTCCCCCCTGGCGGGGGGGGATACGCAGTATTTT; CDR3aa: CASSSPLAGGDTQYF
j_gene: TRBJ2-1; d_gene: TRBD2; abundance: NA; v_gene: TRBV9; CDR3nt: TGTGCCAGCAGCGTAGGACTAGCGGGAGTCTGGAGAGGCAATGAGCAGTTCTTC; CDR3aa: CASSVGLAGVWRGNEQFF
j_gene: TRBJ2-3; d_gene: TRBD1; abundance: NA; v_gene: TRBV28; CDR3nt: TGTGCCAACAGGGACAGTAGCACAGATACGCAGTATTTT; CDR3aa: CANRDSSTDTQYF
j_gene: TRBJ2-5; d_gene: NA; abundance: few; v_gene: TRBV21-1; CDR3nt: TGTGCCAGCAGTTTAAACCTAGCGGGAGTGGGGAGAGTTGCAGGAGAGACCCAGTACTTC; CDR3aa: CASSLNLAGVGRVAGETQYF